These T cell receptor beta chains were read from a single sample in a study of identifying expanded T cells in peripheral blood. Sequencing was performed with immunoSEQ multiplex PCR; in TCRdb, only in-frame clones are kept and a portion is missing. The table records roughly 75,000 clones, almost 90% of them present only once. Specimen: blood. Every receptor here comes from a person aged 18 to 75 in good health. Each CDR3 is given with its conserved first and last residue. The order of the fields is J gene, clone size, V gene, D gene, CDR3 DNA, CDR3 protein. D genes are given only for firm matches. Expanded clones get a size class; other rows say once, few or many, or leave the size out.

>TRBJ2-7|.|TRBV5-6|.
TGTGCCAGCAGCTTTTTAAATTTTCACGAGCAGTACTTC
CASSFLNFHEQYF
>TRBJ1-1|.|TRBV6-5|.
TGTGCCAGCAGTCGAGGGGGAGGGACTGAAGCTTTCTTT
CASSRGGGTEAFF
>TRBJ1-6|once|TRBV2|TRBD1
TGTGCCAGCATCGGCAGGGGGCGTTTTGATTCACCCCTCCACTTT
CASIGRGRFDSPLHF
>TRBJ2-3|.|TRBV18|.
TGTGCCAGCTCACCAGACGGGGATACGCAGTATTTT
CASSPDGDTQYF
>TRBJ2-3|.|TRBV29-1|.
TGCAGCGTCGCGGGGGCTCCGGCAGGCGCAGATACGCAGTATTTT
CSVAGAPAGADTQYF
>TRBJ2-1|.|TRBV11-2|.
TGTGCCAGCAGCAGGGCCGGAGGGTTCTACAATGAGCAGTTCTTC
CASSRAGGFYNEQFF
>TRBJ1-3|.|TRBV19|TRBD1
TGTGCCAGTAACAGGGGGCAGGGAAACACCATATATTTT
CASNRGQGNTIYF
>TRBJ2-2|.|TRBV7-2|.
TGTGCCAGCAGCTTAGTTAGGTCCGGGGAGCTGTTTTTT
CASSLVRSGELFF
>TRBJ2-7|.|TRBV5-4|TRBD2
TGTGCCAGCAGCTTGGGACTAGCGGGAGGCGAGCAGTACTTC
CASSLGLAGGEQYF
>TRBJ2-1|.|TRBV19|.
TGTGCCAGTAGTATTGCGGCCGTCTCCTACAATGAGCAGTTCTTC
CASSIAAVSYNEQFF
>TRBJ1-4|.|TRBV28|TRBD1
TGTGCCAGCAGTCCGCCCTATCCCGACAGGGGTTGGGAAAAACTGTTTTTT
CASSPPYPDRGWEKLFF
>TRBJ1-1|.|TRBV5-5|.
TGTGCCAGCAGCTTGGGCACAGCTATGAACACTGAAGCTTTCTTT
CASSLGTAMNTEAFF
>TRBJ2-3|.|TRBV6-5|TRBD2
TGTGCCAGCAGTTACGAAAGGACTAGCGATTCAGATACGCAGTATTTT
CASSYERTSDSDTQYF
>TRBJ1-1|once|TRBV30|.
TGTGCCTGGAGTAACGGAGGGTCGGACACTGAAGCTTTCTTT
CAWSNGGSDTEAFF
>TRBJ2-7|.|TRBV7-9|.
TGTGCCAGCAGCGATAGGGGGTCCGAGCAGTACTTC
CASSDRGSEQYF
>TRBJ2-2|.|TRBV7-9|.
TGTGCCAGCAGCTTAGGGGGTCGAGAGCTGTTTTTT
CASSLGGRELFF
>TRBJ2-1|.|TRBV9|.
TGTGCCAGCAGCGTAGAACTGGGCTACAATGAGCAGTTCTTC
CASSVELGYNEQFF
>TRBJ2-2|.|TRBV6-5|.
TGTGCCAGCAGTTACCGGGGGCCGGGTGGGGAGCTGTTTTTT
CASSYRGPGGELFF
>TRBJ2-7|.|TRBV15|.
TGTGCCACCAGCGAGGAGAGCGGCGAATACGAGCAGTACTTC
CATSEESGEYEQYF
>TRBJ1-5|once|TRBV19|.
TGTGCCAGTAGTATAGGTAATCAGCCCCAGCATTTT
CASSIGNQPQHF
>TRBJ2-3|.|TRBV27|.
TGTGCCAGCAAGGTTGGCACAGATACGCAGTATTTT
CASKVGTDTQYF
>TRBJ2-7|.|TRBV18|TRBD2
TGTGCCAGCTCACCACTAGCGGGAGAGCTGTACGAGCAGTACTTC
CASSPLAGELYEQYF
>TRBJ2-5|.|TRBV2|.
TGTGCCAGCGCGGGCCAAGAGACCCAGTACTTC
CASAGQETQYF
>TRBJ1-2|.|TRBV28|.
TGTGCCAGCACTTCTGGGGTCAGTAGAGTCTATGGCTACACCTTC
CASTSGVSRVYGYTF
>TRBJ1-1|.|TRBV5-5|.
TGTGCCAGCAGCCTGGACGACAGAAGGAACACTGAAGCTTTCTTT
CASSLDDRRNTEAFF
>TRBJ2-5|.|TRBV4-3|.
TGCGCCAGCAGCCAATCCCCCACCAGTGAGACCCAGTACTTC
CASSQSPTSETQYF
>TRBJ2-2|.|TRBV11-3|TRBD2
TGTGCCAGCAGCTTAGGGCCCAGCGGGGGGAACACCGGGGAGCTGTTTTTT
CASSLGPSGGNTGELFF
>TRBJ2-7|.|TRBV29-1|TRBD1
TGCAGCGTACGGACAGGGGAGGAGCAGTACTTC
CSVRTGEEQYF
>TRBJ2-2|.|TRBV9|TRBD2
TGTGCCAGCAGCGTGAGAGGGAGGGCCGGCGGGGAGCTGTTTTTT
CASSVRGRAGGELFF
>TRBJ1-3|.|TRBV9|.
TGTGCCAGCAGCGTAAATCGGGGAGCAAAGAGCTCTGGAAACACCATATATTTT
CASSVNRGAKSSGNTIYF
>TRBJ2-5|.|TRBV29-1|TRBD1
TGCAGCGCCTTCGAAGGGACAGGCCAAGAGACCCAGTACTTC
CSAFEGTGQETQYF
>TRBJ2-4|few|TRBV15|.
TGTGCCACCAGCAGAGTCATAGCCAAAAACATTCAGTACTTC
CATSRVIAKNIQYF
>TRBJ1-6|.|TRBV5-5|.
TGTGCCAGCAGCCCACAAGACCGACCTCTTTCACCCCTCCACTTT
CASSPQDRPLSPLHF
>TRBJ2-1|.|TRBV29-1|TRBD2
TGCAGCGTCGTAACTAGCGGGGGGTGGTATGAGCAGTTCTTC
CSVVTSGGWYEQFF
>TRBJ2-7|.|TRBV9|TRBD1
TGTGCCAGCAGCGTAGCAGGGACAGGGGCTCTCTACGAGCAGTACTTC
CASSVAGTGALYEQYF
>TRBJ2-7|.|TRBV28|TRBD2
TGTGCCAGCACCACTGGCCTAGCGGGAGGGTCCTACGAGCAGTACTTC
CASTTGLAGGSYEQYF
>TRBJ2-2|once|TRBV5-1|TRBD1
TGCGCCAGCAGCTCAATTGGACAGGGAAACACCGGGGAGCTGTTTTTT
CASSSIGQGNTGELFF
>TRBJ2-1|few|TRBV18|TRBD2
TGTGCCAGCTCACGCGGGACTAGCGGGAGAATCTATGAGCAGTTCTTC
CASSRGTSGRIYEQFF
>TRBJ1-1|.|TRBV11-2|.
TGTGCCAGCAGCTTAGCAGGGGAGGGTGAAGCTTTCTTT
CASSLAGEGEAFF
>TRBJ2-3|.|TRBV10-3|.
TGTGCCATCAGTGACCCGGCGGCGCGCACAGATACGCAGTATTTT
CAISDPAARTDTQYF
>TRBJ1-6|.|TRBV7-2|.
TGTGCCAGCCTCCGGAGCTCCTATAATTCACCCCTCCACTTT
CASLRSSYNSPLHF
>TRBJ1-3|.|TRBV2|.
TGTGCCAGCAGCGCGAGAGGAAACTCTGGAAACACCATATATTTT
CASSARGNSGNTIYF
>TRBJ1-1|.|TRBV6-1|.
TGTGCCAGCGTCCCGGGTAAGAGGACTGAAGCTTTCTTT
CASVPGKRTEAFF
>TRBJ1-2|.|TRBV5-6|.
TGTGCCAGCAGCTTACGGCAGCCCCTTGGCTACACCTTC
CASSLRQPLGYTF
>TRBJ2-1|.|TRBV7-2|TRBD2
TGTGCCAGCAGCTTAGAGCGGGGGGTGAACAATGAGCAGTTCTTC
CASSLERGVNNEQFF
>TRBJ2-5|.|TRBV5-1|.
TGCGCCAGCAACGGAGATTTGGAGACCCAGTACTTC
CASNGDLETQYF
>TRBJ2-7|.|TRBV5-5|TRBD2
TGTGCCAGCAGTAGCGGGGCTGGATCCGTAGTCGAGCAGTACTTC
CASSSGAGSVVEQYF
>TRBJ2-7|.|TRBV30|.
TGTGCCTGGACCCGATGGGTAGGGAGACGAGGTGACGAGCAGTACTTC
CAWTRWVGRRGDEQYF
>TRBJ2-2|.|TRBV6-4|TRBD2
TGTGCCAGCAGTGACGAGGCTAGCGGGACCGGGGAGCTGTTTTTT
CASSDEASGTGELFF
>TRBJ2-7|.|TRBV9|.
TGTGCCAGCAGCCCTTACTTGGGAGGTCACGAGCAGTACTTC
CASSPYLGGHEQYF
>TRBJ2-1|.|TRBV5-1|.
TGCGCCAGCAGCTTGGAGTCCTACAATGAGCAGTTCTTC
CASSLESYNEQFF
>TRBJ2-7|once|TRBV7-2|TRBD2
TGTGCCAGCAGCATAGCGGGAGGCGGGAGCTCCTACGAGCAGTACTTC
CASSIAGGGSSYEQYF
>TRBJ2-3|.|TRBV2|TRBD2
TGTGCCACAAGACTAGCAACAGATACGCAGTATTTT
CATRLATDTQYF